These T cell receptor beta chains were read from a single sample in a study of blood T cell repertoires in COVID-19. Produced via immunoSEQ multiplex PCR; TCRdb's table is partial and in-frame only. The sample yields 250,000 to 300,000 clones, roughly nine tenths seen once. The specimen sequenced was peripheral blood. The receptors were gathered from a man in his fifties with acute or convalescent COVID-19. Both conserved end residues are part of each CDR3. Fields, in order: J gene, D gene, clone size, CDR3 length, V gene, CDR3 DNA, CDR3 protein. D genes are given only for firm matches. A clone size is listed for some rows: how often the clone was seen (once, few, many), or a class if it is expanded.

TRBJ1-1	.	.	17	TRBV15	TGTGCCACCAGCAGAGATGTCGGAGGGTGGGGGAACACTGAAGCTTTCTTT	CATSRDVGGWGNTEAFF
TRBJ2-5	TRBD2	.	15	TRBV18	TGTGCCAGCTCACCAAGGCCTAGCGGGTTAGAGACCCAGTACTTC	CASSPRPSGLETQYF
TRBJ2-5	TRBD2	.	14	TRBV5-1	TGCGCCAGCAGCGTGGGGAGGGGACAAGAGACCCAGTACTTC	CASSVGRGQETQYF
TRBJ1-1	.	.	14	TRBV10-2	TGCGCCAGCAGTGAGTGGACAGAGAACACTGAAGCTTTCTTT	CASSEWTENTEAFF
TRBJ2-2	.	few	13	TRBV6-5	TGTGCCAGCGGGACAACGAACACCGGGGAGCTGTTTTTT	CASGTTNTGELFF
TRBJ1-6	.	.	13	TRBV30	TGTGCCTGGAACTTAGGGGGTAATTCACCCCTCCACTTT	CAWNLGGNSPLHF
TRBJ2-3	.	.	16	TRBV5-5	TGTGCCAGCAGCTTAAGTAAGTCTAGCCGCGCAGATACGCAGTATTTT	CASSLSKSSRADTQYF
TRBJ1-1	.	.	11	TRBV6-5	TGTGCCAGCAGTATCGACAGGCGGACTTTCTTT	CASSIDRRTFF
TRBJ1-1	.	.	12	TRBV6-5	TGTGCCTCCCGCCGGGAGGGCACTGAAGCTTTCTTT	CASRREGTEAFF
TRBJ2-7	.	.	16	TRBV13	TGTGCCAGCAGCTCCAGGATCGGGACACCAGCCTACGAGCAGTACTTC	CASSSRIGTPAYEQYF
TRBJ1-5	.	.	16	TRBV6-2/TRBV6-3	TGTGCCAGCAGCCGCCTTAGTGGGGGGATGAGGCAGCCCCAGCATTTT	CASSRLSGGMRQPQHF
TRBJ1-6	.	.	14	TRBV7-9	TGTGCCAGCACCACGAGGGACTATAATTCACCCCTCCACTTT	CASTTRDYNSPLHF
TRBJ2-5	.	.	15	TRBV4-1	TGCGCCAGCAGCCCCCTGGACAGAATCCAAGAGACCCAGTACTTC	CASSPLDRIQETQYF
TRBJ1-2	TRBD1	.	17	TRBV5-1	TGCGCCAGCAGCTTGGAAACCGGGACAGGAGTCGGAAGTGGCTACACCTTC	CASSLETGTGVGSGYTF
TRBJ1-4	.	.	16	TRBV5-5	TGTGCCAGCAGCCAGAAGCAGGGGATCCATGGTGAAAAACTGTTTTTT	CASSQKQGIHGEKLFF
TRBJ2-1	TRBD2	.	15	TRBV5-5	TGTGCCAGCAGCTTGGTGGCGGGGGGGCTGGGTGAGCAGTTCTTC	CASSLVAGGLGEQFF
TRBJ2-1	TRBD2	.	15	TRBV19	TGTGCCAGTAGTACCGTAGCGGGGGGGCTCGTTGAGCAGTTCTTC	CASSTVAGGLVEQFF
TRBJ2-3	.	.	16	TRBV5-1	TGCGCCAGCAGCTTGGGAAGCAGGGGTAACACAGATACGCAGTATTTT	CASSLGSRGNTDTQYF
TRBJ2-7	.	.	15	TRBV11-2	TGTGCCAGCAGCTTAGATCTTGGGGGGGCATACGAGCAGTACTTC	CASSLDLGGAYEQYF
TRBJ2-2	TRBD2	.	18	TRBV5-8	TGTGCCAGCAGCTCGACCGGGACTAGCGGGGGGCCGACCGGGGAGCTGTTTTTT	CASSSTGTSGGPTGELFF
TRBJ2-6	TRBD1	few	18	TRBV10-3	TGTGCCATCAGTGAGTTCTTCGGACAGGGCGCTGGGGCCAACGTCCTGACTTTC	CAISEFFGQGAGANVLTF
TRBJ2-7	.	.	13	TRBV18	TGTGCCAGCTCACCAGGACAGACCTACGAGCAGTACTTC	CASSPGQTYEQYF
TRBJ1-1	.	few	11	TRBV16	TGTGCCAGCGCGGGAGGAACTGAAGCTTTCTTT	CASAGGTEAFF
TRBJ1-5	TRBD1	.	15	TRBV2	TGTGCCAGCAGTGAAGGGGGACAGGGGGGTCAGCCCCAGCATTTT	CASSEGGQGGQPQHF
TRBJ2-3	TRBD2	.	16	TRBV3-1/TRBV3-2	TGTGCCAGCAGCCATGCTAGCGGGGGGGGCACAGATACGCAGTATTTT	CASSHASGGGTDTQYF
TRBJ1-2	TRBD1	.	19	TRBV3-1/TRBV3-2	TGTGCCAGCAGCCAAAAGGACCGGGACAGGGGGGCCCCGTTCTATGGCTACACCTTC	CASSQKDRDRGAPFYGYTF
TRBJ2-2	.	.	14	TRBV3-1/TRBV3-2	TGTGCCAGCAGCCAATTTAGGGGCACCGGGGAGCTGTTTTTT	CASSQFRGTGELFF
TRBJ1-1	.	.	14	TRBV6-5	TGTGCCAGCGATCATACAGGCCTGAACACTGAAGCTTTCTTT	CASDHTGLNTEAFF
TRBJ1-1	TRBD1	.	13	TRBV19	TGTGCCAGTAGTATAGACCACAGGGGGCGGGCTTTCTTT	CASSIDHRGRAFF
TRBJ2-4	.	many	16	TRBV18	TGTGCCAGCTCACCGGGTCTGGGGGCTGTATCGGACATTCAGTACTTC	CASSPGLGAVSDIQYF
TRBJ1-2	TRBD1	.	18	TRBV15	TGTGCCACCAGAAGAGAGGGGGCCGGGACAGGTCGACACTATGGCTACACCTTC	CATRREGAGTGRHYGYTF
TRBJ1-5	.	.	15	TRBV27	TGTGCCAGCAGTCCGCGGGGGGCCTCTACCGGGCCCCAGCATTTT	CASSPRGASTGPQHF
TRBJ1-4	.	.	14	TRBV9	TGTGCCAGCAGCGTAGGGGCAGCTAATGAAAAACTGTTTTTT	CASSVGAANEKLFF
TRBJ1-2	TRBD1	few	13	TRBV6-5	TGTGCCAGCACCCGACAGGGACGGTATGGCTACACCTTC	CASTRQGRYGYTF
TRBJ1-1	TRBD1	.	13	TRBV11-2	TGTGCCAGCAGGTCGAACAGGGGGCGGGTAGCTTTCTTT	CASRSNRGRVAFF
TRBJ2-3	.	.	15	TRBV5-1	TGCGCCAGCAGCTGGAAGGCGGGGTCCATAGATACGCAGTATTTT	CASSWKAGSIDTQYF
TRBJ2-4	TRBD1	.	14	TRBV10-1	TGCGCCAGTTCACGGGACAGGGGGTCGAACATTCAGTACTTC	CASSRDRGSNIQYF
TRBJ1-5	TRBD1	.	15	TRBV2	TGTGCCAGCACCTGGGGACAGCGGAGCAATCAGCCCCAGCATTTT	CASTWGQRSNQPQHF
TRBJ1-1	.	.	13	TRBV7-8	TGTGCCAGCACCACCCGGTGGGCCACTGAAGCTTTCTTT	CASTTRWATEAFF
TRBJ1-2	TRBD1	.	13	TRBV28	TGTGCCAGCAGACGACAGGGGGCTGGCGGCTACACCTTC	CASRRQGAGGYTF
TRBJ1-2	.	.	14	TRBV7-9	TGTGCCAGCAGCTTATCGACCGCGGGGGTCGGCTACACCTTC	CASSLSTAGVGYTF
TRBJ1-5	TRBD1	.	16	TRBV19	TGTGCCAGTAGTCCCAGGACAGGGGCGATTGATCAGCCCCAGCATTTT	CASSPRTGAIDQPQHF
TRBJ2-1	TRBD2	.	13	TRBV19	TGTGGTACCCGAGAACTAGCGACCGATGAGCAGTTCTTC	CGTRELATDEQFF
TRBJ1-4	.	.	14	TRBV19	TGTGCCAGTGACACCGGGGTTAATAATGAAAAACTGTTTTTT	CASDTGVNNEKLFF
TRBJ2-7	.	.	13	TRBV2	TGTGCCAGCAGTGTGAGAGTGGCCTACGAGCAGTACTTC	CASSVRVAYEQYF
TRBJ1-3	.	.	13	TRBV10-3	TGTGCCATCAGTTCGACAACTGGAAACACCATATATTTT	CAISSTTGNTIYF
TRBJ2-3	TRBD2	.	20	TRBV7-8	TGTGCCAGCAGCAGGACTAGCGGGGGGGCCGGATCAAAATACACAGATACGCAGTATTTT	CASSRTSGGAGSKYTDTQYF
TRBJ2-3	.	.	17	TRBV11-2	TGTGCCAGCACCTTAGGCCCGACAGGATCTAGCACAGATACGCAGTATTTT	CASTLGPTGSSTDTQYF
TRBJ2-7	.	.	14	TRBV9	TGTGCCAGCAGCGTAGGTGGCCGTTCCTACGAGCAGTACTTC	CASSVGGRSYEQYF
TRBJ1-2	TRBD1	.	15	TRBV2	TGTGCCAGCAGTGAACAAGGGACAGGTCGCTATGGCTACACCTTC	CASSEQGTGRYGYTF